The table lists the clone carrying this T cell receptor (beta chain) with many counts. The sample originates from a study of naive and memory T cell subsets. Two oligonucleotides, mixed equimolar, formed the beta constant-region primer covering TRBC1 and TRBC2. Ligated cDNA was amplified by four rounds of PCR with nested alpha and beta constant-region primers and SP2. The cDNA 3' end received a ligated single-stranded oligonucleotide carrying the SP2 primer and a 12-nucleotide UMI. A single record per CDR3 protein comes from TCRdb applying MiXCR to the UMI-ligation and nested PCR reads. Counted here are 15,000 to 20,000 distinct CDR3 sequences, about 9% occurring once; the ten biggest clones make up about 21%. The V and J ends lost 0 bases and 7 bases respectively, with 7 bases between them. CDR3 length equals 13 residues. Germline CDR1 is LGHNA and CDR2 is YNFKEQ.

This chain uses TRBV4-2 with TRBJ2-1; tentative D call: TRBD2 (5 bases). Sequences were obtained from central memory CD8+ T cells from blood. The clonotype was recovered from a human donor in good health. For the CDR3, the DNA is TGTGCCAGCAGCCAAGAACCGGGGAATGAGCAGTTCTTC. This translates into CASSQEPGNEQFF.